This T cell receptor (beta chain) was obtained from a study of regulatory T cells in long-lasting Graves disease. Study-wide results and limits: Under persistent disease, TRBV28, TRBJ1-2 and TRBJ2-5 were used preferentially.

This clonotype was recorded many times. Its antigen is currently unknown. This CDR3 is 14 amino acids long. CDR1 is MNHNS and CDR2 is SASEGT in the germline V gene. V was shortened by 6 bases and J by 6 bases, with 17 bases between the two germline ends. Arm-PCR with iRepertoire HTBI primers amplified the CDR3 regions for these TCR beta libraries. TCRdb called the multiplex PCR reads again in MiXCR, with one record for every CDR3 protein. The table lists 450,000 to 500,000 distinct CDR3 sequences, 15% to 20% of them singletons. Time point of the sample: newly diagnosed GD, antithyroid drugs for less than 3 months. Extracted RNA from PBMCs served as the source of the TCR library. Approximately 10-milliliter peripheral blood samples went into EDTA tubes. These data are also associated with another study on T cells in Graves' hyperthyroidism and ophthalmopathy. From that second work: An initial round of RT-PCR targeting the TCR CDR3 relied on the HTBI primer set. Blood also carried most thyroid clonotypes expanded above 0.001.

This TCR was sampled from a man in his forties with Graves disease. V usage is TRBV6-1 and J usage is TRBJ2-5; no reliable D call. The sample in question was peripheral blood mononuclear cells (PBMCs), obtained at new diagnosis, from a patient treated with antithyroid drugs. DNA of the CDR3: TGTGCCAGCAGCTCCTTGGGAAGTGTGAAGACCCAGTACTTC. Translation: CASSSLGSVKTQYF.